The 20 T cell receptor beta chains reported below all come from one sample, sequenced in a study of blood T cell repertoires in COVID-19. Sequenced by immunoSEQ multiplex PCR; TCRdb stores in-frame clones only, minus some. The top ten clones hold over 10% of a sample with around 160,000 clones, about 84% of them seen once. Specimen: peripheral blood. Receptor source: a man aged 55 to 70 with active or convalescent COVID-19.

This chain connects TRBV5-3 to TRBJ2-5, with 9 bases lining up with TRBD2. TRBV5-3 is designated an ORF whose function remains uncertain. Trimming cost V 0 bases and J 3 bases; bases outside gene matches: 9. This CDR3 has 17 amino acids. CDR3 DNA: TGTGCCAGAAGCTTGGGGGCTAGCGGGGCGTCAGAAGAGACCCAGTACTTC. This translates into CARSLGASGASEETQYF.

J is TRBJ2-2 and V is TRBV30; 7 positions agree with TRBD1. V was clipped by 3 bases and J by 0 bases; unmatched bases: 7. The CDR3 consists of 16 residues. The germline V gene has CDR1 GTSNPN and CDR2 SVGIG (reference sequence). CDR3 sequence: CAWSPDRSPNTGELFF. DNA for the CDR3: TGTGCCTGGAGCCCGGACAGGAGTCCGAACACCGGGGAGCTGTTTTTT.

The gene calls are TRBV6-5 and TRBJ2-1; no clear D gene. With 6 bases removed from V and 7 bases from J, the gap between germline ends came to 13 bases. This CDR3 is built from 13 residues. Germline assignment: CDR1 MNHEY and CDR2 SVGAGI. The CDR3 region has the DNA TGTGCCAGCAGGCCCGGGTGGTTGAATGAGCAGTTCTTC. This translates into CASRPGWLNEQFF.

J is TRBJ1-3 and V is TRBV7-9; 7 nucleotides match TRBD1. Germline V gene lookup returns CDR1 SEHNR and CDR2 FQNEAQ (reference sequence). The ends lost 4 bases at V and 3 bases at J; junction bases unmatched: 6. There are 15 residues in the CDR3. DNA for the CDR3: TGTGCCAGCAGCTCTAAGGGGACAGTTGGAAACACCATATATTTT. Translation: CASSSKGTVGNTIYF.

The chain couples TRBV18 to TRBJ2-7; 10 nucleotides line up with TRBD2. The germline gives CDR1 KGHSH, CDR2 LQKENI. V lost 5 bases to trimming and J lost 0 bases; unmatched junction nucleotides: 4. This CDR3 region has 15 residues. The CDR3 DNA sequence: TGTGCCAGCTCAAGGACTAGCGGCCACTCCTACGAGCAGTACTTC. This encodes CASSRTSGHSYEQYF.

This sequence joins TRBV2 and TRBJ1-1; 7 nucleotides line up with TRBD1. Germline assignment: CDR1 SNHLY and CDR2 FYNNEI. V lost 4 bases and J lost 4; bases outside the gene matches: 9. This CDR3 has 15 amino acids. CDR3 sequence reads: CASSVVGQASTEAFF. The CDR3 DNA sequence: TGTGCCAGCAGTGTGGTAGGACAGGCAAGCACTGAAGCTTTCTTT.

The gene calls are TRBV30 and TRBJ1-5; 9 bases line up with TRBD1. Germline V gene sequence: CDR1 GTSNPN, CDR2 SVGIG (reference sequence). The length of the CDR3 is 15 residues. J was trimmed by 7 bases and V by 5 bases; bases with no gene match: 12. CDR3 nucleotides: TGTGCCTGGTCAACCGGGACAGGGCCTGGCCAGCCCCAGCATTTT. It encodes CAWSTGTGPGQPQHF. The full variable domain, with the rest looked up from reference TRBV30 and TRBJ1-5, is SQTIHQWPATLVQPVGSPLSLECTVEGTSNPNLYWYRQAAGRGLQLLFYSVGIGQISSEVPQNLSASRPQDRQFILSSKKLLLSDSGFYLCAWSTGTGPGQPQHFGDGTRLSIL.

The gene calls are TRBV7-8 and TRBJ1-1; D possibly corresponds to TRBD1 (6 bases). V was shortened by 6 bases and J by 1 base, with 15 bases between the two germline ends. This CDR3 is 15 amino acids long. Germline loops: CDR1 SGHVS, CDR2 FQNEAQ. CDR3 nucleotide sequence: TGTGCCAGCAGTCCAACAGGGTGGAAGAACACTGAAGCTTTCTTT. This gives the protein CASSPTGWKNTEAFF.

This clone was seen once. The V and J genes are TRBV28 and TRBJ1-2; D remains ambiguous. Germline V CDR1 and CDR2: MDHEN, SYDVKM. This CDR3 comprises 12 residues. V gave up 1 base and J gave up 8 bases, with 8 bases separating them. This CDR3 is CASSLYEKGYTF. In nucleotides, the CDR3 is TGTGCCAGCAGTTTATACGAGAAAGGCTACACCTTC.

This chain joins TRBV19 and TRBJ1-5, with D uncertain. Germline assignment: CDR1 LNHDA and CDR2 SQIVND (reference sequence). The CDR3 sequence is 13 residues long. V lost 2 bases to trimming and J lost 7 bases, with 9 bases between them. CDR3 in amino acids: CASSISGLQPQHF. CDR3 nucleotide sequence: TGTGCCAGTAGTATAAGTGGGCTCCAGCCCCAGCATTTT.

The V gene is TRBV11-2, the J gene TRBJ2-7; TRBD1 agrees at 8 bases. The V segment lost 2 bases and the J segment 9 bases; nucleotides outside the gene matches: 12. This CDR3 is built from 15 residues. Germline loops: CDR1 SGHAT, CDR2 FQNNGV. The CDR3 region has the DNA TGTGCCAGCAGCTTATCTAGGACAGGGATGTCTGGGCAGTACTTC. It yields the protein CASSLSRTGMSGQYF.

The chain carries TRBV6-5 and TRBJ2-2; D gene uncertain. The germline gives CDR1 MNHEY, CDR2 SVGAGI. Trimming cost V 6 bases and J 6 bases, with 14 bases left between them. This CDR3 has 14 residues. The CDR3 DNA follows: TGTGCCAGCAGAACTGTTTGGTCGGCCGGGGAGCTGTTTTTT. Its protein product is CASRTVWSAGELFF.

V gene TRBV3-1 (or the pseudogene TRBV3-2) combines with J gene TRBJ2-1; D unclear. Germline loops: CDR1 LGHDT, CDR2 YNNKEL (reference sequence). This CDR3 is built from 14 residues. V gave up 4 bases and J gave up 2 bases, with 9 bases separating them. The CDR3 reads CASSPPLTYNEQFF. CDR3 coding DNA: TGTGCCAGCAGCCCCCCTCTAACCTACAATGAGCAGTTCTTC.

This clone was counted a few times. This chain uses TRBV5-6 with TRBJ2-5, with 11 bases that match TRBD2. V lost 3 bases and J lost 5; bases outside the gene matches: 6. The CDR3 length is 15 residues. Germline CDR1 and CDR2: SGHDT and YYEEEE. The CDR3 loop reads CASSSLAGGRETQYF. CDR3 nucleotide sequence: TGTGCCAGCAGCTCCCTAGCGGGAGGAAGGGAGACCCAGTACTTC.

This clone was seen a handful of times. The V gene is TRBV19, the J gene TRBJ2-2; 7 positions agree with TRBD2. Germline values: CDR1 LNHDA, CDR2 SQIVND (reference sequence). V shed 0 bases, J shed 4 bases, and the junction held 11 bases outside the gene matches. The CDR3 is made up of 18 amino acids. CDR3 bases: TGTGCCAGTAGTATAGAGAGTGGGGGGGTCGGGAGCACCGGGGAGCTGTTTTTT. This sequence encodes CASSIESGGVGSTGELFF.

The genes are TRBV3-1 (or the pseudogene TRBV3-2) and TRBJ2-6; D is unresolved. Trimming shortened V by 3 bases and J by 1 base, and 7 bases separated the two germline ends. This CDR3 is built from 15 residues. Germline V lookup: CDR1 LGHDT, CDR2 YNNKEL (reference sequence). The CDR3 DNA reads TGTGCCAGCAGCCATCGTCCTTCTGGGGCCAACGTCCTGACTTTC. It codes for CASSHRPSGANVLTF.

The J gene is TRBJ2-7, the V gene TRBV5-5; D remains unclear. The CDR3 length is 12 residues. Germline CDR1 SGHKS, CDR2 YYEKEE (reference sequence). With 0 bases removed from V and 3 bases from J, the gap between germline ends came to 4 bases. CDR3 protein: CASSLASYEQYF. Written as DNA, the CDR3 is TGTGCCAGCAGCTTGGCCAGCTACGAGCAGTACTTC.

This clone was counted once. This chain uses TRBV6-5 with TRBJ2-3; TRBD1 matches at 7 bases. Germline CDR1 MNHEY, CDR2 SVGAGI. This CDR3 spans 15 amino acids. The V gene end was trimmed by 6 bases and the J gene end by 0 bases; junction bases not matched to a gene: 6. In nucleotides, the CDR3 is TGTGCCAGCAGCGGACCGGGACAGAGCACAGATACGCAGTATTTT. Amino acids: CASSGPGQSTDTQYF.

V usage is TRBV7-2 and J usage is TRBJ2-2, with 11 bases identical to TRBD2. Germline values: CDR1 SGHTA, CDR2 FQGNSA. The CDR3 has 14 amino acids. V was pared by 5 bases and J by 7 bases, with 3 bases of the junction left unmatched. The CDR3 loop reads CASSTSGGGGELFF. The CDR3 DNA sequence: TGTGCCAGCAGCACTAGCGGGGGAGGCGGGGAGCTGTTTTTT.

CDR3 in amino acids: CASSSPGRDYEQYF. The CDR3 DNA sequence: TGCGCCAGCAGTTCCCCCGGGAGGGACTACGAGCAGTACTTC. The chain couples TRBV5-1 to TRBJ2-7, with 8 bases that match TRBD2. Germline CDR1 is SGHRS and CDR2 is YFSETQ. The J segment lost 3 bases and the V segment lost 5 bases, leaving 7 bases of the junction unmatched. The length of the CDR3 is 14 residues.